The present T cell receptor (beta chain) was sequenced within a study of T cell repertoires in cytomegalovirus infection. Study overall: An indication of both CMV infection and matching HLA type came from public TCR beta signatures. General study results and limits: CMV-specific TCR beta clonotypes restricted by HLA-C dominated the ex vivo response. Cumulative frequency of public TCR beta families picked out carriers of CMV plus the relevant HLA.

This clonotype appeared a few times. As yet, its antigen is unknown. TCRdb called the reads again in MiXCR, with one record for every CDR3 protein. The sample yields 170,000 or so distinct CDR3 sequences, approximately 17% seen once. V lost 1 base, J lost 9 bases, and 4 bases lay in between. CDR3 length equals 11 residues. CDR1 SGHVT and CDR2 SQSDAQ come from the germline V gene. Sequencing input: CD8+ T cells from PBMCs. The source is a human donor in good health (CMV status not recorded). Some clones in this sample may be carry-over from other donors' samples. The genes are TRBV7-4 and TRBJ2-1, with unresolved D. The CDR3 spells CASSLEVEQFF. The CDR3 region has the DNA TGTGCCAGCAGCTTAGAGGTTGAGCAGTTCTTC.